The TCR beta chain described here comes from a study of T-cell reconstitution after alpha-beta-depleted transplantation in children. The CDR3 runs to 15 residues. V lost 6 bases and J lost 7; bases outside the gene matches: 7. The authors prepared the TCRbeta library with unique molecular identifiers. TCRdb fed the PCR reads into MiXCR, producing one record per CDR3 protein. The sample has approximately 640,000 distinct CDR3 sequences, roughly 17% seen once. Sequencing used PBMCs from the stem cell graft donor, obtained from the stem cell graft. The chain couples TRBV12-3 or TRBV12-4 to TRBJ1-6, with 9 positions matching TRBD1. This TCR was sampled from a human donor who donated a stem cell graft to a child with acute myeloid leukemia. This chain's CDR3 is CASSRGTGLNSPLHF. DNA for the CDR3: TGTGCCAGCAGCAGAGGGACAGGGTTAAATTCACCCCTCCACTTT.